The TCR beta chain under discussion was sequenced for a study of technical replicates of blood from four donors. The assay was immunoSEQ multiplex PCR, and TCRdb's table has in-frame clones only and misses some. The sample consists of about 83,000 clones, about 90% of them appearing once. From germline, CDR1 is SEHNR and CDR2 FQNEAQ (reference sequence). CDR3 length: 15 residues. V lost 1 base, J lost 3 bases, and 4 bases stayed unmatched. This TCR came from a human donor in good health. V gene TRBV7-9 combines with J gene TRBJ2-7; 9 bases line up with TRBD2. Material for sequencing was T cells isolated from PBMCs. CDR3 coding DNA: TGTGCCAGCAGCTTAGGGACTAGCGCTGTCTACGAGCAGTACTTC. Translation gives CASSLGTSAVYEQYF.